The 17 T cell receptor beta chains given below trace back to one sample, sequenced in a study of cytomegalovirus exposure and HLA in healthy donors (dated by TCRdb to between 2016 and 2019). The method was the immunoSEQ multiplex PCR assay. For the multiplex PCR, a mixture combining 60 forward primers for TCR Vbeta segments and 13 reverse primers for TCR Jbeta segments was used. What TCRdb holds here is the immuneACCESS table cut down to in-frame rearrangements. Part of the clones is not present; checked against another copy, under half of the missing clones reflect an unresolved V gene, and the others are unexplained. The sample includes 150,000 or so clones, with around 80% observed a single time. In total, the top ten clones hold around 3% of the sample. Sequenced material: PBMCs. These receptors were taken from a woman aged 45 to 65 in good health and CMV-seropositive.

This clone has just a few counts. The gene calls are TRBV7-2 and TRBJ2-7; 9 nucleotides align to TRBD1. The CDR3 consists of 15 residues. The V gene's germline CDR1 is SGHTA and CDR2 FQGNSA. V trimming: 1 base; J trimming: 3 bases; junction bases outside the gene matches: 4. CDR3 in amino acids: CASSLGGTGYYEQYF. The CDR3 bases are TGTGCCAGCAGCTTAGGGGGGACAGGGTACTACGAGCAGTACTTC.

This clone was seen only a few times. The rearrangement links TRBV9 to TRBJ2-2; unclear D gene. Germline CDR1 reads SGDLS; CDR2 reads YYNGEE. V lost 0 bases, J lost 7 bases, and 13 bases lay in between. This CDR3 comprises 15 residues. The CDR3 sequence is CASSVATGSNGELFF. The CDR3 DNA reads as TGTGCCAGCAGCGTAGCTACGGGTAGCAACGGGGAGCTGTTTTTT.

The chain combines TRBV10-1 with TRBJ2-1, with D possibly TRBD2 on 5 matching bases. V gave up 7 bases and J gave up 6 bases, with 16 bases separating them. Germline V gene lookup returns CDR1 WNHNN and CDR2 SYGVQD (reference sequence). The CDR3 is 14 amino acids. This CDR3 reads CASKFDAGINEQFF. In DNA, the CDR3 is TGCGCCAGCAAATTTGATGCGGGTATCAATGAGCAGTTCTTC.

The chain joins TRBV11-2 to TRBJ2-1; 9 nucleotides match TRBD2. The V gene end was trimmed by 1 base and the J gene end by 11 bases; junction bases not matched to a gene: 9. The CDR3 length is 15 residues. Germline lookup yields CDR1 SGHAT and CDR2 FQNNGV. The CDR3 DNA sequence: TGTGCCAGCAGCTTAGGGGCTAGCGGGACCCTCCAGCAGTTCTTC. Its translation: CASSLGASGTLQQFF.

The chain combines TRBV4-2 with TRBJ2-1, with 8 bases aligning to TRBD2. This CDR3 is 15 amino acids long. Germline assignment: CDR1 LGHNA and CDR2 YNFKEQ. Trimming at V came to 0 bases and at J to 7 bases, leaving 5 bases not matched to a gene. In DNA, the CDR3 is TGTGCCAGCAGCCAAGATTTTAGCGGGAATAATGAGCAGTTCTTC. Residues: CASSQDFSGNNEQFF.

J is TRBJ1-1 and V is TRBV27; 8 nucleotides agree with TRBD1. V shed 1 base, J shed 1 base, and the junction held 2 bases outside the gene matches. Germline lookup yields CDR1 MNHEY and CDR2 SMNVEV (reference sequence). CDR3 size: 15 residues. The CDR3 DNA follows: TGTGCCAGCAGTTTATGGACAGGGAGGAACACTGAAGCTTTCTTT. Its translation: CASSLWTGRNTEAFF.

The V call is TRBV5-1, the J call TRBJ2-1; D is perhaps TRBD1 (5 bases). V lost 0 bases to trimming and J lost 0 bases, with 7 bases between them. The CDR3 totals 15 residues. CDR1 is SGHRS and CDR2 is YFSETQ in the germline V gene. The CDR3 loop reads CASSLEGNSYNEQFF. DNA for the CDR3: TGCGCCAGCAGCTTGGAGGGGAACTCCTACAATGAGCAGTTCTTC. Complete variable domain (other parts from reference TRBV5-1 and TRBJ2-1): KAGVTQTPRYLIKTRGQQVTLSCSPISGHRSVSWYQQTPGQGLQFLFEYFSETQRNKGNFPGRFSGRQFSNSRSEMNVSTLELGDSALYLCASSLEGNSYNEQFFGPGTRLTVL.

The CDR3 region is CASSRGTAEKLFF. For the CDR3, the DNA is TGCGCCAGCAGTCGAGGGACAGCCGAAAAACTGTTTTTT. The chain carries TRBV5-1 and TRBJ1-4, with 7 bases that match TRBD1. Germline V CDR1 and CDR2: SGHRS, YFSETQ. Losses at the gene ends were 5 bases for V and 8 bases for J; bases not matched to a gene: 6. The CDR3 length is 13 residues.

The chain combines TRBV25-1 with TRBJ1-2; D is undetermined. V shed 3 bases and J shed 4 bases, with 9 bases lying between them. This CDR3 is 13 amino acids long. In germline, CDR1 is MGHDK, CDR2 SYGVNS. The CDR3 bases are TGTGCCAGCAGTGACCGCCCGGTCTATGGCTACACCTTC. Translating gives CASSDRPVYGYTF.

The J gene is TRBJ1-6, the V gene TRBV30; D unclear. The CDR3 totals 14 residues. The germline V gene encodes CDR1 GTSNPN and CDR2 SVGIG (reference sequence). The CDR3 region is CVLRGRRGDSPLHF. The CDR3 DNA sequence: TGTGTCCTGCGAGGCAGGCGGGGAGATTCACCCCTCCACTTT.

The rearrangement uses TRBV5-1 and TRBJ2-6, with 8 positions matching TRBD2. Germline V lookup: CDR1 SGHRS, CDR2 YFSETQ. CDR3 length: 19 amino acids. The junction had 14 bases not matched to a gene; V was cut back by 4 bases and J by 2 bases. CDR3: CASSEGAAGGGAGANVLTF. CDR3 bases: TGCGCCAGCAGCGAGGGAGCCGCGGGAGGCGGGGCTGGGGCCAACGTCCTGACTTTC. The full variable domain, completed using reference TRBV5-1 and TRBJ2-6, is KAGVTQTPRYLIKTRGQQVTLSCSPISGHRSVSWYQQTPGQGLQFLFEYFSETQRNKGNFPGRFSGRQFSNSRSEMNVSTLELGDSALYLCASSEGAAGGGAGANVLTFGAGSRLTVL.

This clone was recorded once. CDR3 nucleotides: TGTGCCAGCAGCTACGGGGGAAGGACAGGGTACTACGAGCAGTACTTC. Translated: CASSYGGRTGYYEQYF. The chain links TRBV7-6 to TRBJ2-7; TRBD1 agrees at 8 bases. Per germline, CDR1 SGHVS and CDR2 FNYEAQ. V lost 4 bases, J lost 3 bases, and 11 bases stayed unmatched. The CDR3 spans 16 residues.

The rearrangement joins TRBV29-1 to TRBJ1-4; possibly TRBD1 for D (6 bases). Per the germline V gene, CDR1 is SQVTM and CDR2 is ANQGSEA. The CDR3 has 12 residues. The CDR3 here is CSTDRSNEKLFF. The CDR3 DNA is TGCAGTACGGACAGATCTAATGAAAAACTGTTTTTT. The whole variable domain, filled in from reference TRBV29-1 and TRBJ1-4, reads SAVISQKPSRDICQRGTSLTIQCQVDSQVTMMFWYRQQPGQSLTLIATANQGSEATYESGFVIDKFPISRPNLTFSTLTVSNMSPEDSSIYLCSTDRSNEKLFFGSGTQLSVL.

The chain is built from TRBV28 and TRBJ1-4; D is perhaps TRBD1 (6 bases). Trimming stripped 2 bases from V and 15 bases from J, with 28 bases between. Germline values: CDR1 MDHEN, CDR2 SYDVKM. CDR3 length: 17 residues. CDR3 sequence reads: CASSLMDPTGIGEKVFF. The CDR3 region has the DNA TGTGCCAGCAGTTTAATGGACCCGACAGGAATCGGTGAAAAGGTGTTTTTT.

This clone was seen more than once but under ten times. The rearrangement uses TRBV6-1 and TRBJ2-2; 9 bases match TRBD2. The CDR3 covers 15 residues. Losses at the gene ends were 6 bases for V and 4 bases for J; bases not matched to a gene: 6. Germline loops: CDR1 MNHNS, CDR2 SASEGT. Here the CDR3 DNA reads TGTGCCAGCAGAAGACTAGCGGAGAGCACCGGGGAGCTGTTTTTT. The encoded protein is CASRRLAESTGELFF.

The chain uses TRBV5-1 and TRBJ2-7; the match to TRBD2 covers 9 bases. The CDR3 is 17 amino acids. V lost 2 bases, J lost 3 bases, and 12 bases stayed unmatched. Per the germline V gene, CDR1 is SGHRS and CDR2 is YFSETQ. In DNA, the CDR3 is TGCGCCAGCAGCTTTGATCCTAGCGGGGCCGGGGTCTACGAGCAGTACTTC. Amino acid sequence: CASSFDPSGAGVYEQYF. Supplemented by reference TRBV5-1 and TRBJ2-7, the full variable domain reads KAGVTQTPRYLIKTRGQQVTLSCSPISGHRSVSWYQQTPGQGLQFLFEYFSETQRNKGNFPGRFSGRQFSNSRSEMNVSTLELGDSALYLCASSFDPSGAGVYEQYFGPGTRLTVT.

This clone was seen only a few times. The V gene is TRBV18, the J gene TRBJ1-2; D may be TRBD1 (5 bases). V shed 3 bases and J shed 8 bases, with 13 bases lying between them. This CDR3 comprises 13 residues. Germline CDR1 reads KGHSH; CDR2 reads LQKENI. This CDR3 is CASSPLTVAGYTF. The CDR3 DNA sequence: TGTGCCAGCTCACCCCTGACAGTAGCCGGCTACACCTTC.